This T cell receptor beta chain was observed in a study of T cells in localized non-small cell lung cancer. Measured with immunoSEQ multiplex PCR; TCRdb has only the in-frame clones, and not every one. The table includes some 29,000 clones, 70% to 90% detected once. About this clone: The target antigen is unknown.

Study-level results: In uninvolved adjacent lung, T cell clonality reached its highest value, exceeding tumor. A single tumor region was sequenced, leaving heterogeneity possible.

The clonotype was recovered from a woman between 18 and 50 years old with stage I lung adenocarcinoma. Sequencing used peripheral blood, obtained before any cancer treatment.

The CDR3 nucleotides are TGTGCCAGCAGTAGACTAGCGGCGACGGGGGAGACCCAGTACTTC. Translating it yields CASSRLAATGETQYF. The chain links TRBV6-4 to TRBJ2-5; 9 nucleotides agree with TRBD2. V shed 5 bases and J 5 bases; nucleotides not matched to a gene: 9. The CDR3 has 15 amino acids. In germline, CDR1 is MRHNA, CDR2 SNTAGT.